The source of this T cell receptor beta chain is a study of molecular identifiers for immune sequencing clone quantification. TCRdb reanalysed the PCR reads using MiXCR and keeps one entry per CDR3 protein. The table records nearly 8,500 distinct CDR3 sequences, about 30% of them present only once. The CDR3 contains 16 residues. CDR1 LGHDT and CDR2 YNNKEL come from the germline V gene (reference sequence). Trimming pared 3 bases from V and 3 bases from J, leaving 18 bases between. A few counts support this clonotype. The sample comprised naive CD8+ T cells from blood, with Jurkat cell RNA spiked in. Stated subset: FACS-sorted CD8+CD4-CCR7+CD45RA+ naive T cells. The rearrangement joins TRBV3-1 to TRBJ2-7; possibly TRBD2 for D (5 bases). The TCR originated in a human donor in good health. Some libraries in this study had Jurkat cell RNA spiked in. The CDR3, as DNA: TGTGCCAGCAGCCACCCTACAACCGGGGTGGACTACGAGCAGTACTTC. This encodes CASSHPTTGVDYEQYF.